The table lists the clone carrying this T cell receptor (beta chain) with a count of one. The data were obtained in a study of cytomegalovirus exposure and HLA in healthy donors. In the PCR, 60 Vbeta and 13 Jbeta primers were used. The repertoire was sequenced with immunoSEQ multiplex PCR; TCRdb's copy has only in-frame clones and lacks some. The profile covers about 98,000 clones, with about 76% appearing a single time and about 8% taken by the ten largest. Germline V CDR1 and CDR2: LGHNA, YSLEER. V gave up 0 bases and J gave up 4 bases, with 7 bases separating them. The CDR3 is made up of 13 amino acids.

Sequenced input: PBMCs. The sequence was collected from a human donor in good health. The chain carries TRBV4-3 and TRBJ2-7; D gene unclear. The CDR3 DNA reads as TGCGCCAGCAGCCAAGATCGAGCTTACGAGCAGTACTTC. Encoded protein: CASSQDRAYEQYF.